This T cell receptor beta chain is drawn from a study of cytomegalovirus exposure and HLA in healthy donors. The study's findings and limits: A highly shared variant cluster was judged a likely technical artifact.

60 Vbeta and 13 Jbeta primers were used in PCR. Assay used: immunoSEQ multiplex PCR; TCRdb lists only in-frame clones, some missing. The sample lists roughly 250,000 clones; over 70% were seen once. On this clone: Its antigen is currently unknown.

The study sampled nominally healthy donors, though unrecorded immune exposures were likely. CDR3 length equals 14 residues. Trimming removed 3 bases at V and 0 bases at J, with 9 bases between. The germline V gene encodes CDR1 SGHRS and CDR2 YFSETQ. The V call is TRBV5-1, the J call TRBJ1-1; no firm D call. The origin of this receptor is a girl aged 2 to 9 in good health and CMV-seronegative. Specimen: PBMCs. In DNA, the CDR3 is TGCGCCAGCAGCTCCGACATTATGAACACTGAAGCTTTCTTT. It translates to CASSSDIMNTEAFF. The full variable domain, rest sourced from reference TRBV5-1 and TRBJ1-1, is KAGVTQTPRYLIKTRGQQVTLSCSPISGHRSVSWYQQTPGQGLQFLFEYFSETQRNKGNFPGRFSGRQFSNSRSEMNVSTLELGDSALYLCASSSDIMNTEAFFGQGTRLTVV.